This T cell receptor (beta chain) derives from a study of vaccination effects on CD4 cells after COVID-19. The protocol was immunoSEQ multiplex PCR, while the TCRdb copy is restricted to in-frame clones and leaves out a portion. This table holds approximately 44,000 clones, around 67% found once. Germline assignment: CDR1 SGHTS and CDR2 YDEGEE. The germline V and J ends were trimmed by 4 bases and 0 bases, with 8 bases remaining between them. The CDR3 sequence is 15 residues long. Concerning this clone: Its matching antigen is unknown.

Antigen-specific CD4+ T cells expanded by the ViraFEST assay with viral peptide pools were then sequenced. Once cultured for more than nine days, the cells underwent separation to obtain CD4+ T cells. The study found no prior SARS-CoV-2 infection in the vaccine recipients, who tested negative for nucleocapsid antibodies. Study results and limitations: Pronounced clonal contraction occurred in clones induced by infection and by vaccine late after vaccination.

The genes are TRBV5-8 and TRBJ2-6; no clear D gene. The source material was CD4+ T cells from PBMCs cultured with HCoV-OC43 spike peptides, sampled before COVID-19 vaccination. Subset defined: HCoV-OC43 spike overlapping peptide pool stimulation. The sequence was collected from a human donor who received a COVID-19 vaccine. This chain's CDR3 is CASSPLISGANVLTF. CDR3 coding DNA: TGTGCCAGCAGCCCCCTGATCTCTGGGGCCAACGTCCTGACTTTC.